Included here is one T cell receptor (beta chain) sequence, with context. The data were obtained in a study of blood T cells in healthy people across ages. Trimming cost V 4 bases and J 3 bases, with 11 bases left between them. The CDR3 runs 13 residues. Germline assignment: CDR1 SGDLS and CDR2 YYNGEE. For the second PCR, which ran for roughly 7 to 11 cycles, a sample-barcoded 5' primer and a J-beta primer mix were used. TCRdb passed the 5' RACE reads through MiXCR, listing each CDR3 protein once. The table records approximately 780,000 distinct CDR3 sequences, roughly 25% of them present only once. These data were likewise used in another study, on T cells of mothers and their children.

The chain recombines TRBV9 with TRBJ2-7, with D possibly TRBD2 on 6 matching bases. Sequenced input: blood. The clonotype comes from a boy aged 10-17 years in good health. In DNA, the CDR3 is TGTGCCAGCAGCTCTGGAGGGAACTACGAGCAGTACTTC. Residues: CASSSGGNYEQYF. The whole variable domain, filled in from reference TRBV9 and TRBJ2-7, reads DSGVTQTPKHLITATGQRVTLRCSPRSGDLSVYWYQQSLDQGLQFLIQYYNGEERAKGNILERFSAQQFPDLHSELNLSSLELGDSALYFCASSSGGNYEQYFGPGTRLTVT.